This paragraph covers one T cell receptor beta chain sequence. No antigen is known for it. A multiplex PCR was run with 60 Vbeta primers and 13 Jbeta primers. This table comes from immunoSEQ multiplex PCR, and its TCRdb copy is limited to in-frame clones, with some not included. Here the sample spans around 200,000 clones, around four fifths being singletons. This sample was included in a study of cytomegalovirus exposure and HLA in healthy donors. Study findings and constraints: When analyzed later, the rates of TCR association showed variation by HLA locus, with DRB1 the most and HLA-C the fewest.

The V and J ends lost 2 bases and 3 bases respectively, with 8 bases between them. The CDR3 runs to 13 residues. CDR1 SGHNT and CDR2 YYREEE come from the germline V gene (reference sequence). The chain combines TRBV5-4 with TRBJ1-2; possibly TRBD1 for D (5 bases). Sequenced material: PBMCs. This TCR was sampled from a man aged 45 to 65 in good health and CMV-seronegative. The CDR3 nucleotides are TGTGCCAGCAGCTTACCGGGGGACTATGGCTACACCTTC. Translating gives CASSLPGDYGYTF. Full variable domain (remainder filled in from reference TRBV5-4 and TRBJ1-2): ETGVTQSPTHLIKTRGQQVTLRCSSQSGHNTVSWYQQALGQGPQFIFQYYREEENGRGNFPPRFSGLQFPNYSSELNVNALELDDSALYLCASSLPGDYGYTFGSGTRLTVV.